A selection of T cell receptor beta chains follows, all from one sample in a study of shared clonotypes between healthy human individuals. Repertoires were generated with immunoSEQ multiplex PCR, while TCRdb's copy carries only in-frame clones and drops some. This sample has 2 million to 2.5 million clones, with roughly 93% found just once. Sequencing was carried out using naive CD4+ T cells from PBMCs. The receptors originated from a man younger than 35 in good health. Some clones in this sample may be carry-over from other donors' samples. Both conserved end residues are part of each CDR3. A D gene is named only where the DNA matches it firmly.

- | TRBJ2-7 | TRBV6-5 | CASSYAAGISYEQYF
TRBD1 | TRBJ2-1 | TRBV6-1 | CASQRTGWSDEQFF
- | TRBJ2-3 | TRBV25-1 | CASSRLDTLGTDTQYF
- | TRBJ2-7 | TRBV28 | CASRPTGAGYEQYF
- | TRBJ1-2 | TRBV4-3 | CASSQRIGTSNYGYTF
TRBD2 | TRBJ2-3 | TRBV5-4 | CASSQGLTSGIVPDTQYF
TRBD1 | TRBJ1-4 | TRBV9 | CASSPRPGQGEKLFF
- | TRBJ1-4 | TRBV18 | CASSPSQDPNEKLFF
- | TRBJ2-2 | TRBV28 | CASRGTGELFF
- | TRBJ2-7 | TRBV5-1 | CASSLGGPISYEQYF
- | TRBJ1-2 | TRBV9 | CASSVGSSPVEGYGGYTF
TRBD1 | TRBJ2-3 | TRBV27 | CASRGNPGQSTDTQYF
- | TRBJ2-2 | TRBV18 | CASSPQKGSAGGELFF
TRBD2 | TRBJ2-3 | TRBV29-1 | CSVGRARADTQYF
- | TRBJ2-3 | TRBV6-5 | CASRYRASGTDTQYF
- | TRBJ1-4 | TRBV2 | CASRRGSGEKLFF
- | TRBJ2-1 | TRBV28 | CASSPRGVEQFF
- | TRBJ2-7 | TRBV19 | CASSIAPIVPYEQYF
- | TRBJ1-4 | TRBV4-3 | CASGLHLSGVNEKLFF
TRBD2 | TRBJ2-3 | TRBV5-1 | CASSSRTSGTSTDTQYF
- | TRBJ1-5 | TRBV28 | CASSLFRYSNQPQHF
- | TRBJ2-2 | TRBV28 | CASSSRGPSRDAVTGELFF
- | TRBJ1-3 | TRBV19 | CASTPASSGNTIYF
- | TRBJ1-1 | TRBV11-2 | CASSRRTTEAFF
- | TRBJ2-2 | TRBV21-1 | CASSTVREGLGTGELFF
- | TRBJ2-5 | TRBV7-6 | CASSLGDLPAGTQYF
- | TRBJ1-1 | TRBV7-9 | CASSGPNGGTEAFF
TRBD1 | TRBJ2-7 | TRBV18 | CASSPLTGGNYEQYF
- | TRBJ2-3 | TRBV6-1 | CASSAFPRGVDTQYF
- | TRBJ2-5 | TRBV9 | CASSPGDLQETQYF
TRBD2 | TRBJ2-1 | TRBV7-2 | CASSFRTSGSVGYNEQFF
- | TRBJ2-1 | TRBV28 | CASSSYSSYNEQFF
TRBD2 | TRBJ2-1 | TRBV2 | CASSAWTSGIGDNEQFF
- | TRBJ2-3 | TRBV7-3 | CASSLAATAGSDTQYF
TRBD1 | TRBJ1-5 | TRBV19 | CASSMIGTGTASSNQPQHF